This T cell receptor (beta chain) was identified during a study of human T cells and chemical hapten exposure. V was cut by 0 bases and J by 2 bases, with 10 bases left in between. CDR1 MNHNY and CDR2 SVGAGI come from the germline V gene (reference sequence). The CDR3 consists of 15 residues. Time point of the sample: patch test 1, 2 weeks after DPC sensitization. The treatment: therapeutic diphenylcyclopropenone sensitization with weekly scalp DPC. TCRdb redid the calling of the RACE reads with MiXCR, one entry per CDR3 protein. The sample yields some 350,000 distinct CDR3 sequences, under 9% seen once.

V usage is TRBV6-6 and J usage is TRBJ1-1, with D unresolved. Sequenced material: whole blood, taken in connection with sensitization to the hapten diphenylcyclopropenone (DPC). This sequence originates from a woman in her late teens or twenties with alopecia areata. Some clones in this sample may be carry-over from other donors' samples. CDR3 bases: TGTGCCAGCAGTTACTCCGGACTCCTAAACACTGAAGCTTTCTTT. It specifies CASSYSGLLNTEAFF.